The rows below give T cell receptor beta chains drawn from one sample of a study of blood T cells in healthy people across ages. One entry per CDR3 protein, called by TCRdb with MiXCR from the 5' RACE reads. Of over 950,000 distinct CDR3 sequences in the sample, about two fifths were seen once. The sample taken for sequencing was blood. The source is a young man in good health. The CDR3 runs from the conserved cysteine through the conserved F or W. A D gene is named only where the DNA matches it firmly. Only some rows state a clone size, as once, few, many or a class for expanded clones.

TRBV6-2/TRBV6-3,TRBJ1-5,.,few,TGTGCCAGCAGTGGGGTCGAGGGCACCAATCAGCCCCAGCATTTT,CASSGVEGTNQPQHF
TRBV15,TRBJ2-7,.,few,TGTGCCACCAGCATATCCTCCGGGTCTTTAGGTATTCAGTACTTC,CATSISSGSLGIQYF
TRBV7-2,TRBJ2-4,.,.,TGTGCCAACAGCTTAGGGCCGGGGATGGCCAAAAACATTCAGTACTTC,CANSLGPGMAKNIQYF
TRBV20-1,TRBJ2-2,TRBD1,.,TGCAGTGCTATGCGGACAGGGAGAGGAACCGGGGAGCTGTTTTTT,CSAMRTGRGTGELFF
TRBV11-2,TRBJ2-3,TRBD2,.,TGTGCCGCCAAAAGCGGGGCGCTTGGGGATACAGATACGCAGTATTTT,CAAKSGALGDTDTQYF
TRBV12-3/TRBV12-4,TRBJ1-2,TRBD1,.,TGTGCCAGCAGGGAGACAGGGGTCGGCTACACCTTC,CASRETGVGYTF
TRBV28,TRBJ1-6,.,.,TGTGCCAGCAGTTTTAAGACAGCAGGTTGGGAACCCCTCCACTTT,CASSFKTAGWEPLHF
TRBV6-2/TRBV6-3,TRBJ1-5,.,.,TGTGCCAGCAGCCCCCATAATCGGCCCCAGCATTTT,CASSPHNRPQHF
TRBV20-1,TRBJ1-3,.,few,TGCAGTGCTGCCAGTACTCAGGGAAACACCATATATTTT,CSAASTQGNTIYF
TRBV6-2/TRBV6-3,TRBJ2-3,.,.,TGTGCCAGCAGTCGCAGGGGACGCACAGATACGCAGTATTTT,CASSRRGRTDTQYF
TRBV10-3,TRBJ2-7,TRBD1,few,TGTGCCATCAGCGGGACAGGGGAGGACTACGAGCAGTACTTC,CAISGTGEDYEQYF
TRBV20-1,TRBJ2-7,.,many,TGCAGTGCTAGATTAGGGTACGAGCAGTACTTC,CSARLGYEQYF
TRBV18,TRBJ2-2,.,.,TGTACCAGCTTACCATTCGAAGGGGCCGGGGAGCTGTTTTTT,CTSLPFEGAGELFF
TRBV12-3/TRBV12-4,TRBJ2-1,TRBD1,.,TGTGCCAGCACCCTGACAGGGGTCTTCTACAATGAGCAGTTCTTC,CASTLTGVFYNEQFF
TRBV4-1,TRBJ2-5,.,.,TGCGCCAGCAGCCAAGCTCCCGGCCTCCAAGAGACCCAGTACTTC,CASSQAPGLQETQYF
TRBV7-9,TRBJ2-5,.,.,TGTGCCAGCAGCTTAGTTAGGACCGGATTATGGGAGCAAGAGACCCAGTACTTC,CASSLVRTGLWEQETQYF
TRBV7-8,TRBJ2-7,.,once,TGTGCCAGCAGCCACAGACAGTTGGGGGCCACCAATGAGCAGTACTTC,CASSHRQLGATNEQYF
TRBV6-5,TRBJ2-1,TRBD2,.,TGTGCCAGCGGAACGACTAGCGGGGGGAGGGTATCAGAGCAGTTCTTC,CASGTTSGGRVSEQFF
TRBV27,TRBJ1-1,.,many,TGTGCCAGCAGCTTTGCAGGGAACACTGAAGCTTTCTTT,CASSFAGNTEAFF
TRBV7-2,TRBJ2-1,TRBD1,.,TGTGCCAGCAGAACTGGGACAGATCCCTACAATGAGCAGTTCTTC,CASRTGTDPYNEQFF
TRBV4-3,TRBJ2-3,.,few,TGCGCCAGCAGCCTCGCCGGACGGGGTCAAGATACGCAGTATTTT,CASSLAGRGQDTQYF
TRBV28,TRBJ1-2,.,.,TGTGCCAGCAGTTTCGTCGACAGATACTATGGCTACACCTTC,CASSFVDRYYGYTF
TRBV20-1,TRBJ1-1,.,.,TGCAGTGCAAGGCGGGGCCCGGGAGGCACTGAAGCTTTCTTT,CSARRGPGGTEAFF
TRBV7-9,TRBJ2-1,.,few,TGTGCCAGCAGCCCAAACAGGGACAATGAGCAGTTCTTC,CASSPNRDNEQFF
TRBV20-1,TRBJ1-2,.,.,TGCAGTGCTAGAGATCCTTCAGGGGCGAAGAACTATGGCTACACCTTC,CSARDPSGAKNYGYTF
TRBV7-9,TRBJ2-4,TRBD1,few,TGTGCCAGCAGTCACACAGGGGGCGCCCACAATGAGCAGTACTTC,CASSHTGGAHNEQYF
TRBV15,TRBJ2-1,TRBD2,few,TGTGCCACCAGCAGAGATTCAGCGGGGGGGGTGAGAAGTGAGCAGTTCTTC,CATSRDSAGGVRSEQFF
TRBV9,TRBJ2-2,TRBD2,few,TGTGCCAGCACCGATCCCGGGACTAGCGCCGGGGAGCTGTTTTTT,CASTDPGTSAGELFF
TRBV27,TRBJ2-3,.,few,TGTGCCAGCAGTTTCCTGGCCCCGGCAGATACGCAGTATTTT,CASSFLAPADTQYF
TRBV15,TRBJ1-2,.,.,TGTGCCACCAGCAGAGATCCTCAGGGGAGCTACACCTTC,CATSRDPQGSYTF
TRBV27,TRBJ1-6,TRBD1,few,TGTGCCAGCCGTAAAACCGGGACAGGGGAAAATTCACCCCTCCACTTT,CASRKTGTGENSPLHF
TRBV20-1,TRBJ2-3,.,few,TGCAGTGCTTCTTGGGACACAGATACGCAGTATTTT,CSASWDTDTQYF
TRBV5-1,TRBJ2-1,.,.,TGCGCCAGCAGCTTGGCCCTGGCTGAGCAGTTCTTC,CASSLALAEQFF
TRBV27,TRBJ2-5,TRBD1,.,TGTGCCACGGGACAGTTCAACCAAGAGACCCAGTACTTC,CATGQFNQETQYF
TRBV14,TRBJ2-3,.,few,TGTGCCAGCAGCCAAGCCGAGCGTCGCGGGTATACGCAGTATTTT,CASSQAERRGYTQYF
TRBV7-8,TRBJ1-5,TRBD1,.,TGTGCCAGCAGCTTAGGTAGGCAGGGGGCTTGGCAGCCCCAGCATTTT,CASSLGRQGAWQPQHF
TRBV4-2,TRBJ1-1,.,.,TGTGCCAGCAGCCAAGATGACGGGAACACTGAAGCTTTCTTT,CASSQDDGNTEAFF
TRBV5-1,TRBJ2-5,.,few,TGCGCCAGCAGCTTGGGGCAGGACCTACAAGAGACCCAGTACTTC,CASSLGQDLQETQYF
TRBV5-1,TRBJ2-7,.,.,TGCGCCAGCAGCTTCCGGGGGTCCTCCTACGAGCAGTACTTC,CASSFRGSSYEQYF
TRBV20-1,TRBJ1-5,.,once,TGCAGTGCTAGAGGGGCAGGAGTCAATCAGCCCCAGCATTTT,CSARGAGVNQPQHF
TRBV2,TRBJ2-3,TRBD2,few,TGTGCCAGCGATCCAAGCGGGGGATATACAGATACGCAGTATTTT,CASDPSGGYTDTQYF
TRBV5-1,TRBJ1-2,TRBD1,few,TGTGCCAGCAGTATTACAGGGGCTTCCAGTGGCTACACCTTC,CASSITGASSGYTF
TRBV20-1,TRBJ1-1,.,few,TGCAGCCCGGGCAGCGTAAACACTGAAGCTTTCTTT,CSPGSVNTEAFF
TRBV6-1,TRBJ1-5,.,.,TGTGCCAGCAGTCTTACCCCGCCGAGCGGCAGGGGTTTTCTAGGGAATCAGCCCCAGCATTTT,CASSLTPPSGRGFLGNQPQHF
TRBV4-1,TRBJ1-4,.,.,TGCGCCAGCAGCCAAGATCCGGGGGAAGGTGAAAAACTGTTTTTT,CASSQDPGEGEKLFF
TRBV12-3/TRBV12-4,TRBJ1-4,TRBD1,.,TGTGCCAGCAGTTTCCCGGACAGGGGAGGTGAAAAACTGTTTTTT,CASSFPDRGGEKLFF
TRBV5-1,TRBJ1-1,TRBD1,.,TGCGCCAGCAGCCCAACGGACAGGGAGAACACTGAAGCTTTCTTT,CASSPTDRENTEAFF
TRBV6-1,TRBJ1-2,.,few,TGTGCCAGCAGTGACAGGGGATTACGTGGCTACACCTTC,CASSDRGLRGYTF
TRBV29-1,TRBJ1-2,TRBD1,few,TGCAGCGCGGGGGCAGGGGGCCTCGACTATGGCTACACCTTC,CSAGAGGLDYGYTF
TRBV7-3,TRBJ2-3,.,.,TGTGCCAGCAGTTTCTCTCGGATTAGCACAGATACGCAGTATTTT,CASSFSRISTDTQYF
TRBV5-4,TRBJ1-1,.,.,TGTGCCAGCAGCCCCAGCGAAGGGTGGTCGGGGAACACTGAAGCTTTCTTT,CASSPSEGWSGNTEAFF
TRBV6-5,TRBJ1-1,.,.,TGTGCCAGCAGAGGCACAGCTAGGAACACTGAAGCTTTCTTT,CASRGTARNTEAFF
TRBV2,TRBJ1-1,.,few,TGTGCCAGCACCAACCCGAACACTGAAGCTTTCTTT,CASTNPNTEAFF
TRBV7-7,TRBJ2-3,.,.,TGTGCTAGCAGCCTACTGACCCCCCTGAGGACAGATACGCAGTATTTT,CASSLLTPLRTDTQYF
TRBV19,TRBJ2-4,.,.,TGTGCCAGTAGTTCCCTGGGCCCCAGCAACATTCAGTACTTC,CASSSLGPSNIQYF